This T cell receptor beta chain was documented in a study of T cell responses to AZD1222 COVID-19 vaccine. Trimming stripped 4 bases from V and 0 bases from J, with 3 bases between. This CDR3 is built from 12 residues. Germline CDR1 is SQVTM and CDR2 is ANQGSEA. TCRdb's table, derived via immunoSEQ multiplex PCR, lists solely in-frame clones and lacks some. The repertoire holds 90,000 to 120,000 clones, with 80% to 95% as singletons. The sample here was peripheral blood, taken 28 days after the second AZD1222 dose. The sequence was collected from an adult who received the AZD1222 COVID-19 vaccine. The chain joins TRBV29-1 to TRBJ2-2; D unresolved. The CDR3 reads CSVGPNTGELFF. In DNA, the CDR3 is TGCAGCGTTGGCCCGAACACCGGGGAGCTGTTTTTT.